The 5 T cell receptor beta chains below were found in one sample sequenced in a study of T cells expressing NK-cell markers. With the 5' RACE reads reprocessed, TCRdb shows one record per CDR3 protein and no DNA. This specimen shows 440,000 or so distinct CDR3 sequences; the ten leading clones hold approximately 7%. What was sequenced was blood T cells: a sorted CD56 or NKG2C T cell subset, CD4+ or CD8+ T cells, or bulk PBMC T cells (not recorded which). The receptors originated from a woman aged 18 to 75 in good health.

The V gene is TRBV20-1, the J gene TRBJ1-1; TCRdb's D call of TRBD1 is untestable without DNA. This CDR3 comprises 15 residues. Germline V gene lookup returns CDR1 DFQATT and CDR2 SNEGSKA (reference sequence). The CDR3 loop reads CSASSVRRGDTEAFF.

The chain combines TRBV6-5 with TRBJ2-2. The CDR3 has 16 amino acids. Germline V lookup: CDR1 MNHEY, CDR2 SVGAGI. The CDR3 spells CASSYSGRRDTGELFF.

CDR3 in amino acids: CATRTDREQETQYF. The rearrangement links TRBV15 to TRBJ2-5; no DNA is available, so the TRBD1 call from TCRdb remains unchecked. The CDR3 has 14 residues. The germline gives CDR1 LNHNV, CDR2 YYDKDF (reference sequence). Using reference TRBV15 and TRBJ2-5 for the parts outside the CDR3, the full variable domain is DAMVIQNPRYQVTQFGKPVTLSCSQTLNHNVMYWYQQKSSQAPKLLFHYYDKDFNNEADTPDNFQSRRPNTSFCFLDIRSPGLGDTAMYLCATRTDREQETQYFGPGTRLLVL.

The gene calls are TRBV5-6 and TRBJ2-1; the D call from TCRdb, TRBD2, cannot be confirmed without DNA. CDR3 size: 15 residues. From germline, CDR1 is SGHDT and CDR2 YYEEEE. CDR3 amino acids: CASLLSGGVYNEQFF.

The chain carries TRBV5-1 and TRBJ2-3; the TCRdb D gene call, TRBD2, has no DNA to confirm it. This CDR3 is built from 16 residues. Germline CDR1 and CDR2: SGHRS and YFSETQ. CDR3 amino acids: CASSVTSGPSTDTQYF.